Listed below are T cell receptor beta chains from one sample, sequenced in a study of regulatory T cells in long-lasting Graves disease. TCRdb called the multiplex PCR reads again in MiXCR, with one record for every CDR3 protein. The sample records about 400,000 distinct CDR3 sequences, 14% to 15% being singletons. These data were also filed under a second study, of T cells in Graves' hyperthyroidism and ophthalmopathy.

The source material was peripheral blood mononuclear cells (PBMCs), sampled at new diagnosis, from a patient treated with antithyroid drugs. Receptors were obtained from a woman in her thirties or forties with Graves disease. Each CDR3 is given with its conserved first and last residue. D genes are given only for firm matches. A row's size may be missing; if present it is once, few, many or a size class.

TRBV12-3/TRBV12-4	TRBJ1-3	TRBD1	few	TGTGCCAGCAGTGATAACAGGGGGAAAAACACCATATATTTT	CASSDNRGKNTIYF
TRBV20-1	TRBJ1-2	.	.	TGCAGTGCTAGAGATGCACAGGGAGAGGGCTATGGCTACACCTTC	CSARDAQGEGYGYTF
TRBV12-3/TRBV12-4	TRBJ2-1	TRBD1	.	TGTGCCAGCAGTACGAGAGACAGGGGGCCCGCCCAACTTACTAGCGTTTCAAACAATGAGCAGTTCTTC	CASSTRDRGPAQLTSVSNNEQFF
TRBV9	TRBJ2-3	.	many	TGTGCCAGCAGCCCCAGCGGGTGGGATACGCAGTATTTT	CASSPSGWDTQYF
TRBV2	TRBJ2-2	TRBD2	many	TGTGCCAGCAACGAAAGCCCTAGCGGGGTCACCGGGGAGCTGTTTTTT	CASNESPSGVTGELFF
TRBV4-2	TRBJ2-1	.	.	TGTGCCAGCAGCCAAGATCGAGCGGAGTACAATGAGCAGTTCTTC	CASSQDRAEYNEQFF
TRBV11-2	TRBJ2-3	TRBD2	many	TGTGCCAGCAGCTTAGTCAAGACTAGCGGGAAGGTAGATACGCAGTATTTT	CASSLVKTSGKVDTQYF
TRBV11-3	TRBJ2-3	.	many	TGTGCCAGCAGCTCCCGGGGGGCGGGTCTGGCCTTAGATACGCAGTATTTT	CASSSRGAGLALDTQYF
TRBV10-3	TRBJ2-2	.	many	TGTGCCATCAGTGAGTCGACGGCTTCTCACAGGGAGCTGTTTTTT	CAISESTASHRELFF
TRBV6-1	TRBJ1-2	.	many	TGTGCCAGCAGCACGGGGCAAGCTGGGAACTATGGCTACACCTTC	CASSTGQAGNYGYTF
TRBV19	TRBJ1-2	.	many	TGTGCCAGTACCACTGGAGGTGGCTATGGCTACACCTTC	CASTTGGGYGYTF
TRBV29-1	TRBJ2-3	TRBD1	many	TGCAGCGTGGGCGGGACAGGCCAAGATACGCAGTATTTT	CSVGGTGQDTQYF
TRBV5-1	TRBJ2-3	.	many	TGCGCCAGCAGCTTGGTTGGGAGAAACACAGATACGCAGTATTTT	CASSLVGRNTDTQYF
TRBV11-2	TRBJ2-5	.	many	TGTGCCAGCAGCTTCGGCGGACAAGAGACCCAGTACTTC	CASSFGGQETQYF
TRBV28	TRBJ2-1	TRBD2	many	TGTGCCAGCAGTCCCCTTTTACCGGGACTAGCAGACTCCTACAATGAGCAGTTCTTC	CASSPLLPGLADSYNEQFF
TRBV20-1	TRBJ1-3	.	.	TGCAGTGCTAGAGGAGGGTTTTCCTCTGGAAGCACCATATATTTT	CSARGGFSSGSTIYF
TRBV7-3	TRBJ2-2	.	many	TGTGCCAGCAGCCGAAACGGCGCCCTAAACACCGGGGAGCTGTTTTTT	CASSRNGALNTGELFF
TRBV29-1	TRBJ2-1	.	few	TGCAGCGCCTGGGGGGGGCGCGTTGAGCAGTTCTTC	CSAWGGRVEQFF
TRBV6-1	TRBJ2-1	TRBD2	.	TGTGCCAGCAGATCAAAGACTAGCAGCCCCTACAATGAGCAGTTCTTC	CASRSKTSSPYNEQFF
TRBV15	TRBJ2-1	.	many	TGTGCCACCAGCAGAGACCCGTCTAGCACCTCAAACTACAATGAGCAGTTCTTC	CATSRDPSSTSNYNEQFF
TRBV6-4	TRBJ1-4	.	once	TGTGCCAGCAGTGACATGGAGGGCCTTAATGAAAAACTGTTTTTT	CASSDMEGLNEKLFF
TRBV12-3/TRBV12-4	TRBJ2-1	TRBD2	many	TGTGCCAGCAGCAAGTTCCTAGCGGGGTACAATGAGCAGTTCTTC	CASSKFLAGYNEQFF
TRBV7-9	TRBJ2-7	.	few	TGTGCCAGCAGTGAGGGTCCAGGACCCTACGAGCAGTACTTC	CASSEGPGPYEQYF
TRBV3-1	TRBJ1-6	.	many	TGTGCCAGCAGTTACAGTGGTTCACCCCTCCACTTT	CASSYSGSPLHF
TRBV2	TRBJ2-2	TRBD1	many	TGTGCCAGCAGGGGGGGACAGGGTCGCGGGGAGCTGTTTTTT	CASRGGQGRGELFF
TRBV11-2	TRBJ2-2	TRBD2	many	TGTGCCAGCAGCTCCGGGACTAGCGGGATAGATTCGTACACCGGGGAGCTGTTTTTT	CASSSGTSGIDSYTGELFF